This T cell receptor beta chain derives from a study of T-cell reconstitution after alpha-beta-depleted transplantation in children. The authors prepared the TCRbeta library with unique molecular identifiers. Each CDR3 protein gets one entry after TCRdb re-called the PCR reads with MiXCR. The profile shows 500,000 or so distinct CDR3 sequences, 30% to 35% of them singletons. This CDR3 has 15 residues. Germline CDR1 and CDR2: SGHDT and YYEEEE. The ends were cut back, 0 bases at V and 5 bases at J, with 15 bases in the middle. Only a few counts were recorded for this clonotype. This TCR was recovered from a human donor who donated a stem cell graft to a child with aplastic anemia. The sequences come from PBMCs from the stem cell graft donor, collected from the stem cell graft. This chain joins TRBV5-6 and TRBJ2-7; TRBD2 is a possible D gene (5 bases). The CDR3 is CASSLDARVMNEQYF. The CDR3 bases are TGTGCCAGCAGCTTGGATGCGCGGGTGATGAACGAGCAGTACTTC.